These 17 T cell receptor beta chains were sequenced from one sample in a study of blood T cells in healthy people across ages. Sample-barcoded 5' priming and a J-beta primer mix drove a second PCR of roughly 7 to 11 cycles. TCRdb re-analysed the 5' RACE reads in MiXCR, keeping a single row per CDR3 protein. The sample lists about 640,000 distinct CDR3 sequences; about 53% were seen once. Sequenced material: blood. The receptors shown here come from a man aged 55 to 70 in good health.

In its sample, this clonotype was seen many times. One junction end does not reproduce the germline sequence, and a read error may be involved. The chain has TRBV7-2 and TRBJ2-1, with D perhaps matching TRBD2 (5 bases). The CDR3 covers 13 residues. Germline-derived CDR1 and CDR2 are SGHTA and FQGNSA. CDR3 in DNA: TGTGCCAGCAGCGTAGCGTCGGACAATGAGCAGTTCTTC. This gives the protein CASSVASDNEQFF.

This clonotype was detected only once. This sequence joins TRBV20-1 and TRBJ2-1; D assignment may be TRBD1 or TRBD2 (6 bases each). There are 15 residues in the CDR3. The germline V and J ends were trimmed by 3 bases and 6 bases, with 18 bases remaining between them. Looked up from germline, CDR1 is DFQATT and CDR2 is SNEGSKA (reference sequence). CDR3 DNA sequence: TGCAGTGCTAGTCTTCGGGGGCCTCCCTCCAATGAGCAGTTCTTC. It encodes CSASLRGPPSNEQFF.

The gene calls are TRBV3-1 and TRBJ1-2; maybe TRBD1 (6 bases). The germline V and J ends were trimmed by 0 bases and 7 bases, with 15 bases remaining between them. The CDR3 loop spans 15 amino acids. The germline CDR1 and CDR2 sequences are LGHDT and YNNKEL (reference sequence). The CDR3 DNA sequence: TGTGCCAGCAGCCAAGATACGAACAGGGTTGTTGGCTACACCTTC. This codes for CASSQDTNRVVGYTF.

The sample holds one count of this clonotype. This chain uses TRBV3-1 with TRBJ2-2; 7 nucleotides line up with TRBD2. Germline V gives CDR1 LGHDT, CDR2 YNNKEL (reference sequence). V gave up 3 bases and J gave up 0 bases; unmatched junction bases: 4. The CDR3 is 16 amino acids. The CDR3: CASSQVAGANTGELFF. CDR3 nucleotide sequence: TGTGCCAGCAGCCAGGTAGCGGGCGCGAACACCGGGGAGCTGTTTTTT.

V gene TRBV7-2 combines with J gene TRBJ1-2, with TRBD1 as a possible D gene (6 bases). CDR1 and CDR2 (germline): SGHTA, FQGNSA. The CDR3 is 13 residues long. V was pared by 2 bases and J by 4 bases, with 8 bases between. The CDR3 nucleotides are TGTGCCAGCAGCTTACAGGGGTCCTATGGCTACACCTTC. It codes for CASSLQGSYGYTF.

J is TRBJ2-5 and V is TRBV9; tentatively, D is TRBD1 (6 bases). The germline V and J ends were trimmed by 4 bases and 2 bases, with 15 bases remaining between them. CDR3 length: 15 residues. Germline V gene lookup returns CDR1 SGDLS and CDR2 YYNGEE. In DNA, the CDR3 is TGTGCCAGCAGCCAATCTGAAGGGGGTCAAGAGACCCAGTACTTC. Amino acids: CASSQSEGGQETQYF.

J is TRBJ1-2 and V is TRBV25-1; D may be TRBD1 (6 bases). The CDR3 sequence is 15 residues long. Looked up from germline, CDR1 is MGHDK and CDR2 is SYGVNS. V was cut by 4 bases and J by 3 bases, with 15 bases left in between. The CDR3 region has the DNA TGTGCCAGCAGTGGAGGATGGGGGGCTCACTATGGCTACACCTTC. It encodes CASSGGWGAHYGYTF.

V usage is TRBV5-6 and J usage is TRBJ2-5, with D tentatively TRBD1 or TRBD2 (6 bases each). Trimming removed 4 bases at V and 1 base at J, with 17 bases between. CDR1 SGHDT and CDR2 YYEEEE come from the germline V gene. CDR3 length: 16 residues. CDR3 region: CASSPRVGGSQETQYF. The DNA for the CDR3 is TGTGCCAGCAGCCCCCGTGTGGGGGGCAGCCAAGAGACCCAGTACTTC. The full variable domain, its missing parts supplied by reference TRBV5-6 and TRBJ2-5, is DAGVTQSPTHLIKTRGQQVTLRCSPKSGHDTVSWYQQALGQGPQFIFQYYEEEERQRGNFPDRFSGHQFPNYSSELNVNALLLGDSALYLCASSPRVGGSQETQYFGPGTRLLVL.

This clonotype came up a few times. The chain has TRBV11-2 and TRBJ2-4; weak D call: TRBD1 (6 bases). CDR3 length: 16 residues. Per germline, CDR1 SGHAT and CDR2 FQNNGV. Trimming removed 5 bases from V and 0 bases from J, with 14 bases in between. The CDR3 loop reads CASSGGQSLAKNIQYF. CDR3 coding DNA: TGTGCCAGCAGCGGAGGACAGTCGCTAGCCAAAAACATTCAGTACTTC.

The CDR3 sequence: CASSFLTGSHTDTQYF. In nucleotides, the CDR3 is TGTGCCAGCAGTTTTCTTACAGGGTCCCACACAGATACGCAGTATTTT. This rearrangement joins TRBV28 to TRBJ2-3, with D maybe TRBD1 (6 bases). Germline lookup yields CDR1 MDHEN and CDR2 SYDVKM. There are 16 residues in the CDR3. V dropped 3 bases and J dropped 2 bases, with 15 bases sitting between them.

V and J are TRBV2 and TRBJ1-6, with unresolved D. The CDR3 is 15 amino acids. The V and J ends lost 2 bases and 6 bases respectively, with 11 bases between them. The V gene's germline CDR1 is SNHLY and CDR2 FYNNEI. The CDR3 DNA follows: TGTGCCAGCAGTGAAAGGGTGCCGATTAATTCACCCCTCCACTTT. Translation: CASSERVPINSPLHF.

The chain uses TRBV7-9 and TRBJ2-7, with TRBD2 matching 11 bases. CDR3 length: 15 amino acids. Trimming took 1 base from V and 7 from J; bases not matched to a gene: 6. Germline CDR1 is SEHNR and CDR2 is FQNEAQ (reference sequence). The CDR3 DNA reads as TGTGCCAGCAGCTTAGGGTTAGCGGGAGGGAGTGAGCAGTACTTC. This translates into CASSLGLAGGSEQYF.

This clonotype was detected ten times or more. J is TRBJ2-4 and V is TRBV4-1; no firm D call. Looked up from germline, CDR1 is MGHRA and CDR2 is YSYEKL. The CDR3 spans 16 residues. Trimming cost V 0 bases and J 7 bases, with 16 bases left between them. The CDR3 sequence: CASSQDWGSPPNIQYF. The CDR3 nucleotides read TGCGCCAGCAGCCAAGATTGGGGATCTCCCCCCAACATTCAGTACTTC.

The chain uses TRBV7-9 and TRBJ2-5; maybe TRBD1 (5 bases). The germline CDR1 and CDR2 sequences are SEHNR and FQNEAQ (reference sequence). V gave up 4 bases and J gave up 4 bases, with 10 bases separating them. The CDR3 runs 13 residues. The CDR3 is CASSWGNPETQYF. The CDR3 nucleotides are TGTGCCAGCAGCTGGGGCAATCCAGAGACCCAGTACTTC.

This rearrangement joins TRBV11-2 to TRBJ2-3; no definite D call. With 5 bases removed from V and 3 bases from J, the gap between germline ends came to 12 bases. The CDR3 extends over 14 amino acids. CDR1 SGHAT and CDR2 FQNNGV come from the germline V gene. CDR3 sequence reads: CASSPTPQTDTQYF. The CDR3 nucleotides read TGTGCCAGCAGCCCGACCCCCCAGACAGATACGCAGTATTTT.

This chain joins TRBV20-1 and TRBJ2-3; 11 bases fit TRBD2. Losses at the gene ends were 2 bases for V and 0 bases for J; bases not matched to a gene: 7. The CDR3 runs 17 residues. CDR1 is DFQATT and CDR2 is SNEGSKA in the germline V gene (reference sequence). The DNA of the CDR3 is TGCAGTGCTAGACCGGGACTAGCGGCCAATAGCACAGATACGCAGTATTTT. Residues: CSARPGLAANSTDTQYF.

This clonotype came up a few times. J is TRBJ1-2 and V is TRBV12-3 or TRBV12-4; perhaps TRBD1 as D (5 bases). This CDR3 has 15 amino acids. V lost 4 bases, J lost 6 bases, and 18 bases lay in between. CDR3 residues: CASSSGTPRTHGYTF. CDR3 coding DNA: TGTGCCAGCAGTTCGGGGACGCCTAGAACCCATGGCTACACCTTC.